This is a list of T cell receptor beta chains from one sample in a study of identical twins. TCRdb re-called the 5' RACE reads with MiXCR, one entry per CDR3 protein. In the table there are hundreds of thousands of distinct CDR3 sequences, 5.5% to 6.5% of which are singletons. Sequenced material: naive T cells sorted from blood. These receptors were obtained from a man between 18 and 29 years old in good health. The CDR3 runs from the conserved cysteine through the conserved F or W. A D gene is named only where the DNA matches it firmly. Clone size is shown for a subset of rows, as once, few, many or a class of expanded clone.

size	V	D	J	DNA	CDR3
.	TRBV30	TRBD2	TRBJ2-1	TGTGCCTGGAGTGGAGTAGCGGGAAGCTATGAGCAGTTCTTC	CAWSGVAGSYEQFF
.	TRBV6-1	.	TRBJ1-6	TGTGCCAGCAGATCCGGGACGGACTATAATTCACCCCTCCACTTT	CASRSGTDYNSPLHF
.	TRBV29-1	.	TRBJ2-1	TGCAGCCACTTGAGTGGGAATGAGCAGTTCTTC	CSHLSGNEQFF
.	TRBV7-9	TRBD1	TRBJ2-7	TGTGCCAGTCGAAGTACAGGGGACTACGAGCAGTACTTC	CASRSTGDYEQYF
.	TRBV5-1	TRBD2	TRBJ2-3	TGCGCCAGCAGCTTGGGAGCAACTAGCGGGAGCACAGATACGCAGTATTTT	CASSLGATSGSTDTQYF
many	TRBV15	TRBD1	TRBJ2-2	TGTGCCACCAGCAGAGATCGACAGGGGACCGGGGAGCTGTTTTTT	CATSRDRQGTGELFF
.	TRBV11-1	.	TRBJ2-1	TGTGCCAGCAGCTTAGCGGGTGGCCTGGTTCGGCAGTGGGAAGAGCAGTTCTTC	CASSLAGGLVRQWEEQFF
many	TRBV9	.	TRBJ2-1	TGTGCCAGCAACAATCAGGGCAAGGACTACAATGAGCAGTTCTTC	CASNNQGKDYNEQFF
.	TRBV11-2	.	TRBJ2-1	TGTGCCAGCAGCTTAGATCGGGGGGCTAGCGGCTCCTACAATGAGCAGTTCTTC	CASSLDRGASGSYNEQFF
many	TRBV2	.	TRBJ1-5	TGTGCCAGCAGTCTCAGACGCAATCAGCCCCAGCATTTT	CASSLRRNQPQHF
few	TRBV24-1	TRBD2	TRBJ2-1	TGTGCCACCAGTGATTTCACGGGAGGTTCAAACGAGCAGTTCTTC	CATSDFTGGSNEQFF
few	TRBV27	.	TRBJ2-1	TGTGCCAGCAGTTTAGTAGGGGGGCGGAATGAGCAGTTCTTC	CASSLVGGRNEQFF
many	TRBV5-5	TRBD2	TRBJ2-1	TGTGCCAGCAGTCCGCGGACTAGCGGTTACAATGAGCAGTTCTTC	CASSPRTSGYNEQFF
.	TRBV20-1	TRBD2	TRBJ2-7	TGCAGTGCTATCAAGAGCGGGAGGACCTACGAGCAGTACTTC	CSAIKSGRTYEQYF
many	TRBV24-1	.	TRBJ2-1	TGTGCCACCAGTGATGGTCTAGCCTACAATGAGCAGTTCTTC	CATSDGLAYNEQFF
.	TRBV7-2	.	TRBJ2-7	TGTGCCAGCAGCTTAGATCGTGGGCCCGGCGAGCAGTACTTC	CASSLDRGPGEQYF
few	TRBV5-5	.	TRBJ2-2	TGTGCCAGCAGCTCATCGGACCATGCCGGGGAGCTGTTTTTT	CASSSSDHAGELFF
.	TRBV18	TRBD2	TRBJ2-2	TGTGCCAGCTCACCACCGGGGACTAGCGAGAACACCGGGGAGCTGTTTTTT	CASSPPGTSENTGELFF
many	TRBV12-3/TRBV12-4	TRBD2	TRBJ2-1	TGTGCCAGCAATCCTCTGGCGGGAGGGCCGGGTGAGCAGTTCTTC	CASNPLAGGPGEQFF
many	TRBV6-2/TRBV6-3	.	TRBJ1-1	TGTGCCAGCAGTTACGGGGTGAGCGGCACTGAAGCTTTCTTT	CASSYGVSGTEAFF
many	TRBV5-1	.	TRBJ2-5	TGCGCCAGCAGAATGGGGTTCCAAGAGACCCAGTACTTC	CASRMGFQETQYF
.	TRBV10-3	.	TRBJ2-1	TGTGCCACCCAGATCCCCCCCAATGAGCAGTTCTTC	CATQIPPNEQFF
.	TRBV18	.	TRBJ2-3	TGTGCCAGCTCACCGGGCATAGCCGGCACAGATACGCAGTATTTT	CASSPGIAGTDTQYF
.	TRBV24-1	.	TRBJ2-1	TGTGCCACCAGTGAAAGAGACAATGAGCAGTTCTTC	CATSERDNEQFF
many	TRBV9	TRBD2	TRBJ2-1	TGTGCCAGCAGCGTAGTAGCGGGAGAAATCAATGAGCAGTTCTTC	CASSVVAGEINEQFF
few	TRBV25-1	TRBD1	TRBJ1-6	TGTGCCAGCACCCAGGGACAGGGGAATTCACCCCTCCACTTT	CASTQGQGNSPLHF
few	TRBV5-1	.	TRBJ2-7	TGCGCCAGCAGCGTAGAGCTTGGGGAGCAGTACTTC	CASSVELGEQYF
few	TRBV7-6	.	TRBJ2-1	TGTGCCAGCAGCCCTTCCATCAATGAGCAGTTCTTC	CASSPSINEQFF
.	TRBV24-1	.	TRBJ2-5	TGTGCCACCAGTGATTTTTCCAGTCAAGAGACCCAGTACTTC	CATSDFSSQETQYF
many	TRBV10-3	TRBD2	TRBJ2-3	TGTGCCATCAGTTCTGAACTAGCGGGAGTTAACACAGATACGCAGTATTTT	CAISSELAGVNTDTQYF
many	TRBV5-1	TRBD1	TRBJ2-2	TGCGCCAGCAGCCTCCTCGGACAGGGGGCCACCGGGGAGCTGTTTTTT	CASSLLGQGATGELFF
many	TRBV5-6	TRBD2	TRBJ2-3	TGTGCCAGCAGCTCGACCTGGACAGGGAGGACTAGCGGGGGGTCAGATACGCAGTATTTT	CASSSTWTGRTSGGSDTQYF
few	TRBV20-1	.	TRBJ2-7	TGCAGTCTCCGGGCCGCCAACTCCTACGAGCAGTACTTC	CSLRAANSYEQYF
medium-sized	TRBV10-2	.	TRBJ1-2	TGCGCCAGCAGTGGCATGGTCGGGACCAACTATGGCTACACCTTC	CASSGMVGTNYGYTF
.	TRBV29-1	.	TRBJ2-2	TGCAGCGTGGTGGGAAGCGAGCGGGAGCTGTTTTTT	CSVVGSERELFF
many	TRBV4-1	.	TRBJ1-5	TGCGCCAGCAGCCAGTGGGCAGGGGATCAGCCCCAGCATTTT	CASSQWAGDQPQHF
many	TRBV12-3/TRBV12-4	.	TRBJ2-7	TGTGCCAGCAGTTTACCCACTAGGGTCGAGCAGTACTTC	CASSLPTRVEQYF
.	TRBV5-5	.	TRBJ2-5	TGTGCCAGCAGCTTGGCGGCGGGCAATTCGGAGACCCAGTACTTC	CASSLAAGNSETQYF
many	TRBV11-2	TRBD1	TRBJ2-3	TGTGCCATCCGAACAGGGGGAGATACGCAGTATTTT	CAIRTGGDTQYF
many	TRBV10-3	.	TRBJ2-1	TGTGCCATCGCTGTCGAGGACAGCCAGTACAATGAGCAGTTCTTC	CAIAVEDSQYNEQFF
.	TRBV20-1	.	TRBJ1-5	TGCAGTGCCCCCCGAGGGGCAGGGAGTCGTCAGCCCCAGCATTTT	CSAPRGAGSRQPQHF
.	TRBV3-1	TRBD1	TRBJ1-2	TGTGCCAGCAGAAACAGGGGGGTCGACTATGGCTACACCTTC	CASRNRGVDYGYTF